The T cell receptor (beta chain) under discussion was sequenced for a study of T cell responses to AZD1222 COVID-19 vaccine (dated by TCRdb to the early 2020s). Background for the entire study: AZD1222 recipients with second doses at about 4 weeks or about 12 weeks were pooled, because spike-specific TCR depth and breadth did not differ between schedules. A total of approximately 240 trial participants underwent TCR sequencing, of whom more than 200 had received two doses of AZD1222 and around 25 had received two doses of the MenACWY control vaccine. Trial participants were enrolled by age into subgroups of 18-55, 56-69 and 70-plus years, and roughly 160, 29 and 62 TCR-sequenced participants, respectively, were included in these subgroups.

A distance of 19 bases separates the germline ends of V and J, which lose 5 bases and 6 bases respectively. Via the germline V gene (reference sequence), CDR1 is MNHEY and CDR2 SMNVEV. Including cysteine and phenylalanine, the CDR3 has 15 amino acids. Kept here is only the CDR3 DNA, which spans 45 bases and is read in frame from base 1. Comment on this clone: Its recognized antigen is unknown. No per-base quality is available; no much larger clone lies one base away.

The CDR3 regions of human TCRbeta chains were subjected to immunosequencing. In the paper's pipeline: Repertoire TCRs were matched against a reference library of SARS-CoV-2-specific TCRs generated with the MIRA antigen-specificity platform. Breadth meant the fraction of unique TCRs that were SARS-CoV-2-associated, whereas depth meant the fraction of total T cells that were SARS-CoV-2-associated. Using the MIRA data, every spike-specific TCR was mapped to the spike region that the TCR reacted to and assigned to either a CD4 or a CD8 class. Log10-transformed breadth and depth values were compared by one-way ANOVA with Sidak's multiple comparisons tests. Sourced from immuneACCESS, this table was stored by TCRdb with only in-frame sequences that have V and J called. A share of the clones is absent; for the studies checked, an unresolved V gene accounts for under half, and the remainder has no known explanation. D and trimming were read from the DNA, whereas the V and J calls and clone size are those reported in that table. Within this sample are some 90,000 clones, with 80% to 90% of them counted one time only. The biggest ten clones account for under 9% of the sample.

Explained via the paper, the time point label denotes: baseline before first vaccination. Vaccinee samples were obtained from the UK trials COV001 and COV002, which included a single-blind randomized controlled phase 2/3 trial of AZD1222 (ChAdOx1 nCoV-19) in healthy adults. Trial participant PBMC samples were collected at day 0 and day 28 after the second dose for TCRbeta chain sequencing. The full study reports these points: Because no samples from the day 14 peak response were available, repertoires could be characterized only after the peak T cell response. In the small 56-69-year group, the increase in depth fell short of significance, most likely because of low power. The vaccine-associated CD4 TCRs covered the entire spike protein, and the dominant responses fell in regions 160-218 and 743-854. Conclusions about previously exposed vaccinees are limited because only a handful of AZD1222 recipients were SARS-CoV-2 seropositive at baseline. Participants were mostly white British, with more females than males. The authors suggested clonal diversity may have been underestimated. Nearly half of unique spike-specific TCRs reportedly recognized epitopes outside regions mutated in the B.1.351 and B.1.1.7 variants. After two AZD1222 doses, spike-specific TCR breadth and depth were significantly higher than at day 0 and than in MenACWY recipients.

The V and J genes are TRBV27 and TRBJ1-1; a weak D assignment points to TRBD1 (5 bases agree). The material was peripheral blood, obtained on day 0 of AZD1222 vaccination. The clonotype was recovered from an adult in good health. The DNA is TGTGCCAGCAGTCCCCCCGGCAGGGAGCACGCTGAAGCTTTCTTT. This sequence encodes CASSPPGREHAEAFF.